This TCR beta chain came from a study of beta chain features in type 1 diabetes. The entirety of the isolated RNA underwent reverse transcription, so expressed TCRB transcripts were sequenced. Libraries were prepared by immunoSEQ multiplex PCR; TCRdb keeps only in-frame clonotypes and omits some of them. This sample has about 140,000 clones, with over 8% found just once. Germline values: CDR1 SNHLY, CDR2 FYNNEI. The CDR3 has 13 amino acids. After removal of 7 bases from V and 5 bases from J, the junction contained 6 bases not matched to a gene. This clonotype was obtained from a woman aged 40 to 50 in good health. The sample comprised central memory CD4+ T cells from blood. The chain uses TRBV2 and TRBJ2-5, with 8 bases lining up with TRBD2. The CDR3 region is CASTLAGRETQYF. DNA for the CDR3: TGTGCCAGCACCTTAGCGGGGCGGGAGACCCAGTACTTC.